This T cell receptor beta chain was observed in a study of metastatic and nonmetastatic thyroid tumors. Authors' data handling: CDR3 was compared across clinicopathological groups, and the resulting differences were used to build a distant-metastasis classifier for papillary thyroid cancer. TCRdb re-called the PCR reads with MiXCR. TCRdb, not the authors, supplied the V and J calls. The repertoire holds some 18,000 clones, about 20% seen once, with 8% to 13% in the top ten. Thyroid surgery was performed in patients who had received no treatment beforehand. This CDR3 spans 16 amino acids. The J segment lost 2 bases and the V segment lost 3 bases, leaving 8 bases of the junction unmatched. CDR1 and CDR2 from the germline V gene are SGHKS and YYEKEE (reference sequence).

The sequence came from a male donor with papillary thyroid cancer or a benign thyroid nodule (not recorded which). Some clones in this sample may be carry-over from other donors' samples. The chain is built from TRBV5-5 and TRBJ1-5; 7 bases line up with TRBD1. Sequencing input: tumor tissue. For the CDR3, the DNA is TGTGCCAGCAGCTCAGGGGGAGGGAGGGGCAATCAGCCCCAGCATTTT. This codes for CASSSGGGRGNQPQHF.